A selection of T cell receptor beta chains follows, all from one sample in a study of vaccination and CD4 T cells after COVID-19. TCRdb re-derived calls from the PCR reads in MiXCR, one entry per CDR3 protein. The sample comprises around 15,000 distinct CDR3 sequences, around 70% of which are singletons, and about a sixth rests with the top ten. These receptors lack a known antigen. The sample taken for sequencing was CD4+ T cells from blood, cultured in vitro. Receptors originate from a human donor who had recovered from COVID-19. Both conserved end residues are part of each CDR3. The D gene is left open where the match is weak. For some rows the clone size is stated as once, few or many, or as a class when expanded; others skip it.

J: TRBJ2-2
D: TRBD1
V: TRBV20-1
size: .
DNA: TGCAGTGCTAGCGGGCAGGGGGCGCGGACCGGGGAGCTGTTTTTT
CDR3: CSASGQGARTGELFF

J: TRBJ2-7
D: TRBD1
V: TRBV7-2
size: medium-sized
DNA: TGTGCCAGCAGCTTTTACGGACAGGGGAATGAGCAGTACTTC
CDR3: CASSFYGQGNEQYF

J: TRBJ2-2
D: .
V: TRBV7-2
size: .
DNA: TGTGCCAGCAGCTTAGCCCAGAGCACCGGGGAGCTGTTTTTT
CDR3: CASSLAQSTGELFF

J: TRBJ2-2
D: .
V: TRBV11-2
size: few
DNA: TGTGCCAGCAGCGACTCAATAGTCGCCGGGGAGCTGTTTTTT
CDR3: CASSDSIVAGELFF

J: TRBJ1-5
D: .
V: TRBV20-1
size: .
DNA: TGCAGTGCTAGGCGTAGCAATCAGCCCCAGCATTTT
CDR3: CSARRSNQPQHF

J: TRBJ1-2
D: .
V: TRBV7-3
size: few
DNA: TGTGCCAGCAGCTTAGGGGGGTACTATGGCTACACCTTC
CDR3: CASSLGGYYGYTF

J: TRBJ2-1
D: .
V: TRBV19
size: .
DNA: TGTGCCAGTAGTCGACACACAAATGAGCAGTTCTTC
CDR3: CASSRHTNEQFF

J: TRBJ1-2
D: .
V: TRBV12-3/TRBV12-4
size: few
DNA: TGTGCCAGCAGTTTAGCCGGGAAGAGCTATGGCTACACCTTC
CDR3: CASSLAGKSYGYTF

J: TRBJ1-1
D: .
V: TRBV24-1
size: .
DNA: TGTGCCACCAGTTCAAGTCGGGGAGACACTGAAGCTTTCTTT
CDR3: CATSSSRGDTEAFF

J: TRBJ1-5
D: .
V: TRBV7-2
size: .
DNA: TGTGCCAGCAGCTTAGCGCTATCAAGTTCCGGGCAGCCCCAGCATTTT
CDR3: CASSLALSSSGQPQHF

J: TRBJ1-6
D: .
V: TRBV19
size: .
DNA: TGTGCTTCTGGTTCGGGGAGGAATTCACCCCTCCACTTT
CDR3: CASGSGRNSPLHF

J: TRBJ2-5
D: TRBD2
V: TRBV7-3
size: .
DNA: TGTGCCAGCAGCCTTGGGACTAGCGGGCAAGAGACCCAGTACTTC
CDR3: CASSLGTSGQETQYF

J: TRBJ1-5
D: .
V: TRBV6-1
size: few
DNA: TGTGCCAGCAGCGCCCCCCTAGGGGGGGCTTTTAGCAATCAGCCCCAGCATTTT
CDR3: CASSAPLGGAFSNQPQHF

J: TRBJ2-7
D: .
V: TRBV7-2
size: .
DNA: TGTGCCAGCAGCTTAGTGGCGGATTACGAGCAGTACTTC
CDR3: CASSLVADYEQYF

J: TRBJ1-3
D: .
V: TRBV28
size: .
DNA: TGTGCCAGCAGTCCGCACAGTAGCTCTGGAAACACCATATATTTT
CDR3: CASSPHSSSGNTIYF

J: TRBJ1-3
D: .
V: TRBV19
size: .
DNA: TGTGCCACCAATCCTCGCTCTGGAAACACCATATATTTT
CDR3: CATNPRSGNTIYF

J: TRBJ2-5
D: .
V: TRBV7-2
size: .
DNA: TGTGCCAGCAGCTTATCTAGCGCAGCGATCCAAGAGACCCAGTACTTC
CDR3: CASSLSSAAIQETQYF

J: TRBJ1-5
D: .
V: TRBV6-2/TRBV6-3
size: .
DNA: TGTGCCAGCAGTTATGGAGGGGCCCTAGGGAGCAATCAGCCCCAGCATTTT
CDR3: CASSYGGALGSNQPQHF

J: TRBJ2-1
D: .
V: TRBV20-1
size: .
DNA: TGCAGTGCCCCCAGAATAAGTGGGAGCGAATCCTACAATGAGCAGTTCTTC
CDR3: CSAPRISGSESYNEQFF

J: TRBJ1-5
D: .
V: TRBV2
size: .
DNA: TGTGCCAGCAGTGTAATGCAGGGATCCCAGCATTTT
CDR3: CASSVMQGSQHF

J: TRBJ1-5
D: .
V: TRBV6-2/TRBV6-3
size: .
DNA: TGTGCCAGCACCAAAGGGGGAGGCAATCAGCCCCAGCATTTT
CDR3: CASTKGGGNQPQHF

J: TRBJ1-1
D: .
V: TRBV7-9
size: .
DNA: TGTGCCAGCAGCCTCCAGTGGCCAGCCTTT
CDR3: CASSLQWPAF

J: TRBJ2-7
D: .
V: TRBV11-2
size: .
DNA: TGTGCCAGCAGCTCGAACGGACAGATAAGCTACGAGCAGTACTTC
CDR3: CASSSNGQISYEQYF

J: TRBJ2-1
D: .
V: TRBV20-1
size: .
DNA: TGCAGTGTTCCCCTCCGGGAAGTGCAGTTCTTC
CDR3: CSVPLREVQFF

J: TRBJ2-2
D: .
V: TRBV6-2/TRBV6-3
size: .
DNA: TGTGCCAGCAGTCCGATGGTCACCGGGGAGCTGTTTTTT
CDR3: CASSPMVTGELFF

J: TRBJ2-7
D: TRBD1
V: TRBV20-1
size: .
DNA: TGCAGTGCAGACAGGGTTCTCTACGAGCAGTACTTC
CDR3: CSADRVLYEQYF

J: TRBJ1-2
D: TRBD1
V: TRBV6-4
size: once
DNA: TGTGCCAGCAGTGAATCGACAGGGATTGGCTACACCTTC
CDR3: CASSESTGIGYTF

J: TRBJ2-5
D: TRBD1
V: TRBV7-2
size: .
DNA: TGTGCCAGCAGCAGGGGACAGGCCCCAGAGACCCAGTACTTC
CDR3: CASSRGQAPETQYF

J: TRBJ1-5
D: .
V: TRBV20-1
size: large
DNA: TGCAGTGCTAGAGAATCCCTACAGCCCCAGCATTTT
CDR3: CSARESLQPQHF

J: TRBJ1-5
D: .
V: TRBV6-5
size: .
DNA: TGTGCCAGCAGTTACTCAAGGGTTGGCAATCAGCCCCAGCATTTT
CDR3: CASSYSRVGNQPQHF

J: TRBJ2-7
D: TRBD1
V: TRBV19
size: .
DNA: TGTGCCAGTAGTATACGAGGGACAGGCGTCCCCTACGAGCAGTACTTC
CDR3: CASSIRGTGVPYEQYF

J: TRBJ1-2
D: .
V: TRBV4-3
size: .
DNA: TGCGCCAGCAGCCAAGGGGGGAACTATGGCTACACCTTC
CDR3: CASSQGGNYGYTF

J: TRBJ1-2
D: TRBD1
V: TRBV7-2
size: .
DNA: TGTGCCAGCAGCCCCGGGACAGGGCATGGCTACACCTTC
CDR3: CASSPGTGHGYTF

J: TRBJ1-5
D: .
V: TRBV20-1
size: .
DNA: TGCAGTGCTGGCCTAGTCTCCAATCAGCCCCAGCATTTT
CDR3: CSAGLVSNQPQHF

J: TRBJ1-1
D: .
V: TRBV20-1
size: .
DNA: TGCAGTGCTAGAGGGACAGTGGGCACTGAAGCTTTCTTT
CDR3: CSARGTVGTEAFF

J: TRBJ1-1
D: .
V: TRBV7-9
size: .
DNA: TGTGCCAGCAGCTTCGATGACAGGACGAACACTGAAGCTTTCTTT
CDR3: CASSFDDRTNTEAFF

J: TRBJ1-1
D: .
V: TRBV6-5
size: .
DNA: TGTGCCAGCAGTTACTCGCCGGAGTCCCGTTCGAACACTGAAGCTTTCTTT
CDR3: CASSYSPESRSNTEAFF

J: TRBJ1-6
D: .
V: TRBV6-1
size: .
DNA: TGTGCCAGCAGGGTAGAAATTCCCCATTCACCCCTCCACTTT
CDR3: CASRVEIPHSPLHF

J: TRBJ1-3
D: .
V: TRBV20-1
size: .
DNA: TGCAGTGCCCCAAGAGGCACCAGCTCTGGAAACACCATATATTTT
CDR3: CSAPRGTSSGNTIYF

J: TRBJ1-1
D: .
V: TRBV28
size: .
DNA: TGTGCCACGGTGGGGCAGCAAAAGAACACTGAAGCTTTCTTT
CDR3: CATVGQQKNTEAFF

J: TRBJ1-5
D: .
V: TRBV19
size: .
DNA: TGTGCCAGTAGTATGAGGCGCCGGGGTGAGCCCCAGCATTTT
CDR3: CASSMRRRGEPQHF

J: TRBJ2-2
D: TRBD2
V: TRBV7-3
size: .
DNA: TGTGCCAGCAGGTTCGCGGGAGGGTATCCCGGGGAGCTGTTTTTT
CDR3: CASRFAGGYPGELFF

J: TRBJ1-1
D: .
V: TRBV7-2
size: .
DNA: TGTGCCAGCAGCCGCAAGGGTGGCAGAGACACTGAAGCTTTCTTT
CDR3: CASSRKGGRDTEAFF

J: TRBJ2-5
D: .
V: TRBV20-1
size: .
DNA: TGCAGTGCTGGGGAGAGGGGGAGTCGTCAAGAGACCCAGTACTTC
CDR3: CSAGERGSRQETQYF

J: TRBJ2-5
D: .
V: TRBV19
size: .
DNA: TGTGCCAGTAGTATATCGGAGACCCAGTACTTC
CDR3: CASSISETQYF

J: TRBJ2-7
D: .
V: TRBV7-9
size: .
DNA: TGTGCCAGCAGCCTCGGGGTCAGCCGTTTGGGACCTTACGAGCAGTACTTC
CDR3: CASSLGVSRLGPYEQYF

J: TRBJ1-1
D: .
V: TRBV18
size: .
DNA: TGTGCCAGCTCCCTGGGACACTTGAACACTGAAGCTTTCTTT
CDR3: CASSLGHLNTEAFF

J: TRBJ1-1
D: TRBD1
V: TRBV7-3
size: .
DNA: TGTGCCAGCAGCCCCACAGGGGGCCTCACTGAAGCTTTCTTT
CDR3: CASSPTGGLTEAFF